The clone carrying this T cell receptor (beta chain) occurred many times. Noted time point: newly diagnosed GD, antithyroid drugs for less than 3 months. The TCR library was made from RNA extracted from PBMCs. According to the study, TCR beta libraries were built with iRepertoire HTBI primers and CDR3-region Arm-PCR. MiXCR was run by TCRdb on the multiplex PCR reads, yielding one entry per CDR3 protein. The sample lists 400,000 to 500,000 distinct CDR3 sequences; roughly 15% were seen once. This entry is derived from a study of regulatory T cells in long-lasting Graves disease. V dropped 4 bases and J dropped 3 bases, with 16 bases sitting between them. The CDR3 length is 15 residues. The sample also formed part of further work on T cells in Graves' hyperthyroidism and ophthalmopathy. That work states: Clinical symptoms, serum thyroxine and TRAb, thyroid ultrasound and orbital computed tomography were used for the diagnoses.

The chain uses TRBV12-3 or TRBV12-4 and TRBJ2-7; D call uncertain. This TCR was recovered from a woman aged 18-35 years with Graves disease. The material was peripheral blood mononuclear cells (PBMCs), obtained at new diagnosis, from a patient treated with antithyroid drugs. The CDR3 is CASSYQPALNYEQYF. CDR3 DNA: TGTGCCAGCAGTTACCAACCAGCCCTTAACTACGAGCAGTACTTC.